The next 8 T cell receptor beta chains were all read from a single sample in a study of T cell changes during pregnancy in multiple sclerosis. Sequencing used immunoSEQ multiplex PCR; TCRdb keeps in-frame clones, though not all of them. The sample has 70,000 to 95,000 clones; approximately 94% are singletons. Sequences were derived from peripheral blood, sampled in the third trimester of pregnancy. Source of these receptors: a female donor with multiple sclerosis, enrolled in a pregnancy study.

V is TRBV7-3 and J is TRBJ2-1; 8 nucleotides match TRBD2. Germline CDR1 reads SGHTA; CDR2 reads FQGTGA. V shed 5 bases, J shed 9 bases, and the junction held 12 bases outside the gene matches. This CDR3 comprises 15 residues. The CDR3 is CASSPIIAGGGEQFF. The CDR3 region has the DNA TGTGCCAGCAGCCCGATCATTGCGGGGGGCGGTGAGCAGTTCTTC.

The chain is built from TRBV6-5 and TRBJ2-7; D is uncertain. CDR1 and CDR2 from the germline V gene are MNHEY and SVGAGI. Trimming left V 6 bases short and J 0 bases short, with 15 bases between. This CDR3 region has 15 residues. The CDR3 DNA sequence: TGTGCCAGCAGCCCAACCGTTCTAAGCTCCTACGAGCAGTACTTC. It yields the protein CASSPTVLSSYEQYF.

This clone has only one observation. The chain has TRBV25-1 and TRBJ2-5, with no clear D. V was pared by 8 bases and J by 5 bases, with 3 bases between. Germline-derived CDR1 and CDR2 are MGHDK and SYGVNS. This CDR3 is 9 amino acids long. As DNA, the CDR3 is TGTGCCAGCCTGGAGACCCAGTACTTC. Translation: CASLETQYF.

The chain carries TRBV11-2 and TRBJ2-7; 8 bases are a match to TRBD2. The germline CDR1 and CDR2 sequences are SGHAT and FQNNGV. The CDR3 length is 16 residues. V shed 4 bases, J shed 7 bases, and the junction held 15 bases outside the gene matches. The DNA for the CDR3 is TGTGCCAGCAGCTCCCCAACCGGGACTAGTGGATGGGAGCAGTACTTC. Translating gives CASSSPTGTSGWEQYF.

The gene calls are TRBV28 and TRBJ1-5; D is possibly TRBD1 (6 bases). The CDR3 totals 14 residues. V dropped 4 bases and J dropped 7 bases, with 14 bases sitting between them. Per the germline V gene, CDR1 is MDHEN and CDR2 is SYDVKM. In DNA form, the CDR3 reads TGTGCCAGCAGTTCCCCAGGGGCAGGACAGCCCCAGCATTTT. This codes for CASSSPGAGQPQHF.

The gene calls are TRBV25-1 and TRBJ1-1, with 8 bases fitting TRBD1. Trimming removed 3 bases from V and 4 bases from J; junction bases left unmatched: 10. The CDR3 extends over 16 amino acids. From germline, CDR1 is MGHDK and CDR2 SYGVNS. The CDR3 DNA is TGTGCCAGCAGTGACCCCCGACAGGGGATGGGCACTGAAGCTTTCTTT. This codes for CASSDPRQGMGTEAFF.

On this clone itself: Other DNA sequences of this sample code for an identical CDR3. The gene calls are TRBV5-1 and TRBJ2-7; possibly TRBD1 for D (6 bases). Trimming stripped 4 bases from V and 2 bases from J, with 13 bases between. The CDR3 loop spans 14 amino acids. Looked up from germline, CDR1 is SGHRS and CDR2 is YFSETQ. In DNA form, the CDR3 reads TGCGCCAGCAGCACATCCGGGACACCCTACGAGCAGTACTTC. This translates into CASSTSGTPYEQYF.

The table lists this clone with a count of one. The chain carries TRBV2 and TRBJ1-2; D remains unclear. The CDR3 is made up of 16 amino acids. The V gene's germline CDR1 is SNHLY and CDR2 FYNNEI. The V end lost 2 bases, the J end lost 1 base, and 14 bases lay between the germline ends. The CDR3 nucleotides are TGTGCCAGCAGTGAATGGCCCGCAGGCTTTAACTATGGCTACACCTTC. This encodes CASSEWPAGFNYGYTF.